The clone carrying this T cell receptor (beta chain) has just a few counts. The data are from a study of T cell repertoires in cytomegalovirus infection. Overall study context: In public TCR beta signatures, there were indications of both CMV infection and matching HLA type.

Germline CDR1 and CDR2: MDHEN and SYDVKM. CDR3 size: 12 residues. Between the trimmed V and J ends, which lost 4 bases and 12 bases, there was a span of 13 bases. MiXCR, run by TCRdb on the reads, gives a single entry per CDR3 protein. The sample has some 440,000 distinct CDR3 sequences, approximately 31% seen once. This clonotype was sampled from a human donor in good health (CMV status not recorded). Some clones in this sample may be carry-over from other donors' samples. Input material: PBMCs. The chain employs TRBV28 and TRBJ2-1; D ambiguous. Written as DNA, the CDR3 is TGTGCCAGCAGTTCAGACACCTTCGGGCAGTTCTTC. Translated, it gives CASSSDTFGQFF.